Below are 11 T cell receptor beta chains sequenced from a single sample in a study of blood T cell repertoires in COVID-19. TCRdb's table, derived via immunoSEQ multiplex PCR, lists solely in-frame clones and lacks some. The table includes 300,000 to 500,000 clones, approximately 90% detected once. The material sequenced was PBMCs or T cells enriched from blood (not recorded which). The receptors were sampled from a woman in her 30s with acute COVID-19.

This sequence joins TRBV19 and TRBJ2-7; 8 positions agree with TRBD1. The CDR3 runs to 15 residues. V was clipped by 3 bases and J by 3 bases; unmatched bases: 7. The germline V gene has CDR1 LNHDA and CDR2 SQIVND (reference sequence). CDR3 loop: CASSIPGQGFYEQYF. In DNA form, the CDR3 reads TGTGCCAGTAGTATTCCCGGACAGGGTTTCTACGAGCAGTACTTC.

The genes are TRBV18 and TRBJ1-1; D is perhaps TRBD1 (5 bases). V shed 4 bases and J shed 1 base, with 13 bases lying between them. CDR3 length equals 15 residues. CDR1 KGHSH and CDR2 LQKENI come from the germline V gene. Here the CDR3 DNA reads TGTGCCAGCTCACGACCGGGACTCTGGAACACTGAAGCTTTCTTT. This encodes CASSRPGLWNTEAFF.

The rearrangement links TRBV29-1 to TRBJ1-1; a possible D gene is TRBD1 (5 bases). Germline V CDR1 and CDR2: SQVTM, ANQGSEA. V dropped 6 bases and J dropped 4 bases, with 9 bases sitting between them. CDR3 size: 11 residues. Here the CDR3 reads CSVVDSTEAFF. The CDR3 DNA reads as TGCAGCGTGGTTGACAGCACTGAAGCTTTCTTT.

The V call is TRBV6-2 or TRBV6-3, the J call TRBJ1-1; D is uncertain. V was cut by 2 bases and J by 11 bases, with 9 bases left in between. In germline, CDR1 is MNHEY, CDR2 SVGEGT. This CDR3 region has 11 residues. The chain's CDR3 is CASSYGQRAFF. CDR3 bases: TGTGCCAGCAGTTACGGTCAGAGGGCTTTCTTT.

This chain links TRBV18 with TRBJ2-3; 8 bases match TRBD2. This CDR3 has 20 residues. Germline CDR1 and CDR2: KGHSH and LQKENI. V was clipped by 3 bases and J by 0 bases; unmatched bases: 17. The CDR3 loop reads CASSPSPPSGRRSSTDTQYF. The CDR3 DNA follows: TGTGCCAGCTCACCCAGCCCCCCTAGCGGGCGACGATCTAGCACAGATACGCAGTATTTT.

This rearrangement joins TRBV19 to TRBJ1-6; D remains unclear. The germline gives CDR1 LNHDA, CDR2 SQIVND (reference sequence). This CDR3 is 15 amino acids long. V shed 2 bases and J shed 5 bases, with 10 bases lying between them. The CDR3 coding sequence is TGTGCCAGTAGTATAAACGAGGGTAATAATTCACCCCTCCACTTT. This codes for CASSINEGNNSPLHF.

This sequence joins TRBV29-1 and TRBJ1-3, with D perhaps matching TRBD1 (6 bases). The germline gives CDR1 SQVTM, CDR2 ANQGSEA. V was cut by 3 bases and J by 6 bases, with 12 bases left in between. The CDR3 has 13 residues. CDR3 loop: CSVEGPGVNTIYF. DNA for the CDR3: TGCAGCGTTGAGGGGCCAGGGGTAAACACCATATATTTT.

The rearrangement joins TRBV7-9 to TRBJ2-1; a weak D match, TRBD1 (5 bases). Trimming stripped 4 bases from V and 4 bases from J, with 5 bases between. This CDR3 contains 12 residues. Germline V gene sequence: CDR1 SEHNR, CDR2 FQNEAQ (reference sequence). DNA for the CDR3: TGTGCCAGCAGCTCAGGGTACAATGAGCAGTTCTTC. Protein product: CASSSGYNEQFF.

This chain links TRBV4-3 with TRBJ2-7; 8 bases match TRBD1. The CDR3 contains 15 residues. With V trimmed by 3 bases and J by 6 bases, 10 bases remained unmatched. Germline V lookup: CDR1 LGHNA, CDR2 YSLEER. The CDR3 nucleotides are TGCGCCAGCAGCCAGAACCCGGGACAGGTGAGCGAGCAGTACTTC. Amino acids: CASSQNPGQVSEQYF.

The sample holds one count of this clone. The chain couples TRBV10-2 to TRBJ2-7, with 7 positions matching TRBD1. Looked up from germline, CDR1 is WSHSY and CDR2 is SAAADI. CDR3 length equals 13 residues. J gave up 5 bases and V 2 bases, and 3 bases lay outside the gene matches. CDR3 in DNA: TGCGCCAGCAGTGAGGACAGGGCCCACGAGCAGTACTTC. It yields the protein CASSEDRAHEQYF.

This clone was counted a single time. CDR3 DNA: TGTGCCAGCAGCGGACTAGCGGGGGGCCGAGCCTACGAGCAGTACTTC. Protein sequence: CASSGLAGGRAYEQYF. This rearrangement joins TRBV11-2 to TRBJ2-7, with 14 bases lining up with TRBD2. The CDR3 is 16 residues long. V lost 5 bases, J lost 2 bases, and 5 bases stayed unmatched. CDR1 and CDR2 from the germline V gene are SGHAT and FQNNGV.